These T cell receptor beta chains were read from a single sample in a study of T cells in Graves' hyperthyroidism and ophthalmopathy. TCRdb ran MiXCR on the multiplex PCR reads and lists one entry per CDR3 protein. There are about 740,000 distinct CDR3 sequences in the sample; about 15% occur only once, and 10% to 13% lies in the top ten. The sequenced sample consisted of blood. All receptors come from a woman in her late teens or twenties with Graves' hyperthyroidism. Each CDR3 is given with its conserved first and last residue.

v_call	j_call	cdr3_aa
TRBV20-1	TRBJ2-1	CSAKRDEQFF
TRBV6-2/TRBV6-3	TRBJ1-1	CASSSTSGETEAFF
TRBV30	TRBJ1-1	CACGRANTEAFF
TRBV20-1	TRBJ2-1	CSATGTSGNNEQFF
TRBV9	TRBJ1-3	CASSDHVDSSGNTIYF
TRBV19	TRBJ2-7	CASRHTSGSLDEQYF
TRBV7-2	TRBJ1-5	CASSFRSGGNQPQHF
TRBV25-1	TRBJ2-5	CASSRDTHQETQYF
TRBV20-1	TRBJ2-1	CSAEDREGNEQFF
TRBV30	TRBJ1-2	CAWSAPGGPRYYGYTF
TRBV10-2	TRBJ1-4	CASRAAGGDSGKLFF
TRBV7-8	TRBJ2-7	CASRPKPGTGSSEQYF
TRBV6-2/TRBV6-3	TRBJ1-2	CASSRGQGAVGYTF
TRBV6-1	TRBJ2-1	CAVQWREDGNEQFF
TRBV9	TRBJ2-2	CASSVGGGELFF
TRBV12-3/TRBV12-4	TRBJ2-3	CASSFSPTSGRARDTQYF
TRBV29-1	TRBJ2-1	CSVGTNGANEQFF
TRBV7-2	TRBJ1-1	CASSLVGLNTEAFF
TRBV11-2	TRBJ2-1	CASSGLRLDRNEQFF
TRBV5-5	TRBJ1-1	CASSQDPLNTEAFF
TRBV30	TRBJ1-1	CAWIRRTNTEAFF
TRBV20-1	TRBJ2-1	CSARDVSGSDEQFF
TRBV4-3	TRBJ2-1	CASSQEATSGRSGNEQFF
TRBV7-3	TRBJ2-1	CASSPGHPSEQFF
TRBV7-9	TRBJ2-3	CASSLGVSGNTDTQYF
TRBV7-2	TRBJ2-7	CASSLELSSGRYEQYF
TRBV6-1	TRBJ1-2	CASRDPGQGVAYYGYTF
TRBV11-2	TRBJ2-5	CASSLGSLRLAQETQYF
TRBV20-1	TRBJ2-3	CSASVQRTLTDTQYF
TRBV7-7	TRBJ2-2	CASSFGTSGRPGELFF
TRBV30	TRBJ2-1	CASSGRVYNEQFF
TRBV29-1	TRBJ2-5	CSAVGTPSSQETQYF
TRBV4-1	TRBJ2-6	CASSQVGGAGVLTF
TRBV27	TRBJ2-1	CASSFRETSYNEQFF
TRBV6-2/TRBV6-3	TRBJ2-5	CASSYSTVEQETQYF
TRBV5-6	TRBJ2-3	CASSLGVTPQADTQYF
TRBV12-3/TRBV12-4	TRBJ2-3	CASRGTSGTDTQYF
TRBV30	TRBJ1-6	CAWDRVDNSPLHF
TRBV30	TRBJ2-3	CACSRGITQYF
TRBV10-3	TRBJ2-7	CAISGTGGYEQYF
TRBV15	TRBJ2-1	CATSRGSFPGQGTYNEQFF
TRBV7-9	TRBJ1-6	CASSLGMVDSPLHF
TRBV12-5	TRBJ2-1	CASGLWSNNEQFF
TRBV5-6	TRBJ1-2	CASSETGTYTF
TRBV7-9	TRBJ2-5	CASSPFLSRLQETQYF
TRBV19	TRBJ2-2	CATGTSITGELFF